This TCR beta chain was identified in a study of cytomegalovirus exposure and HLA in healthy donors. Findings of the study overall: Rare sequences made up most TCRs, while some public TCRs were found in many donors. The study put 160 or so TCR beta chains on its list as cytomegalovirus-associated.

This clone was seen just once. Its cognate antigen is unknown. Trimming shortened V by 0 bases and J by 7 bases, and 15 bases separated the two germline ends. The CDR3 is 15 amino acids. Germline V gene data show CDR1 as MNHEY and CDR2 as SMNVEV (reference sequence). Method: immunoSEQ multiplex PCR; TCRdb's copy keeps in-frame clones and lacks some. This sample has some 170,000 clones; 95% to 96% occur once, and the top ten carry 0.8% to 0.95%. Material for sequencing was PBMCs. The chain employs TRBV27 and TRBJ1-2; D is ambiguous. The sequence came from a woman aged 18-35 years in good health and CMV-seronegative. The CDR3 spells CASSLSPSLGFGYTF. The CDR3 DNA is TGTGCCAGCAGTTTATCCCCATCCCTTGGCTTTGGCTACACCTTC.